The 8 T cell receptor beta chains listed next were all sequenced from one sample in a study of OX40 agonist ivuxolimab in advanced cancers. The repertoire was sequenced with immunoSEQ multiplex PCR; TCRdb's copy has only in-frame clones and lacks some. The data hold 70,000 or so clones, with just under 85% observed a single time. The material was CD4+ or CD8+ T cells sorted from blood, obtained in a trial of the OX40 agonist ivuxolimab. The receptors here all came from an adult with an advanced solid tumor such as melanoma, head and neck, liver or kidney cancer.

With regard to this clone: This sample also contains other DNA sequences that code for the same CDR3. The chain carries TRBV5-1 and TRBJ2-5, with 9 positions matching TRBD2. Trimming removed 0 bases from V and 2 bases from J; junction bases left unmatched: 2. The germline V gene encodes CDR1 SGHRS and CDR2 YFSETQ. This CDR3 comprises 15 residues. The DNA for the CDR3 is TGCGCCAGCAGCTTGGTGCTAGCGGGACAAGAGACCCAGTACTTC. As protein: CASSLVLAGQETQYF.

This chain joins TRBV2 and TRBJ1-4, with D perhaps TRBD1 (5 bases). Trimming removed 6 bases from V and 4 bases from J, with 15 bases in between. The CDR3 totals 15 residues. Germline assignment: CDR1 SNHLY and CDR2 FYNNEI. The CDR3 nucleotides are TGTGCCAGCAGGTCCGGGACCCTCTATAATGAAAAACTGTTTTTT. Residues: CASRSGTLYNEKLFF. Based on the CDR3 plus reference TRBV2 and TRBJ1-4, the full variable domain is EPEVTQTPSHQVTQMGQEVILRCVPISNHLYFYWYRQILGQKVEFLVSFYNNEISEKSEIFDDQFSVERPDGSNFTLKIRSTKLEDSAMYFCASRSGTLYNEKLFFGSGTQLSVL.

This clone came up once. This sequence joins TRBV28 and TRBJ1-5, with D possibly TRBD1 on 5 matching bases. The CDR3 consists of 16 residues. Germline CDR1 is MDHEN and CDR2 is SYDVKM. The V gene lost 2 bases and the J gene lost 4 bases, with 15 bases spanning the gap. CDR3 DNA sequence: TGTGCCAGCAGTTTAGACCGGGGACGGACTAATCAGCCCCAGCATTTT. It is translated as CASSLDRGRTNQPQHF.

The chain employs TRBV6-4 and TRBJ2-2; 7 positions agree with TRBD2. The CDR3 has 14 residues. Germline CDR1 is MRHNA and CDR2 is SNTAGT. The V gene end was trimmed by 6 bases and the J gene end by 3 bases; junction bases not matched to a gene: 4. The CDR3 nucleotides are TGTGCCAGCAGAGGGAGGGCGGACACCGGGGAGCTGTTTTTT. It encodes CASRGRADTGELFF.

The chain combines TRBV5-1 with TRBJ2-2; 7 bases are shared with TRBD1. There are 15 residues in the CDR3. The germline CDR1 and CDR2 sequences are SGHRS and YFSETQ. The V gene end was trimmed by 3 bases and the J gene end by 5 bases; junction bases not matched to a gene: 7. CDR3 amino acids: CASSSPYRGTGELFF. DNA for the CDR3: TGCGCCAGCAGCTCCCCTTACAGGGGAACCGGGGAGCTGTTTTTT.

This sequence joins TRBV5-1 and TRBJ2-4, with D perhaps given as TRBD1 or TRBD2 (5 bases each). Germline values: CDR1 SGHRS, CDR2 YFSETQ. V was cut by 4 bases and J by 4 bases, with 12 bases left in between. CDR3 length: 14 residues. The CDR3 here is CASSPGTEKNIQYF. The CDR3 DNA is TGCGCCAGCAGCCCCGGGACGGAGAAAAACATTCAGTACTTC.

The chain has TRBV7-6 and TRBJ2-1; D possibly corresponds to TRBD1 (5 bases). Germline loops: CDR1 SGHVS, CDR2 FNYEAQ. V shed 5 bases and J shed 9 bases, with 11 bases lying between them. The CDR3 covers 12 residues. The CDR3 DNA sequence: TGTGCCAGCAGCCCTCAGGGCAGTGAGCAGTTCTTC. It specifies CASSPQGSEQFF.

This clone was recorded a few times. The chain employs TRBV7-6 and TRBJ2-3; D possibly corresponds to TRBD1 (6 bases). The CDR3 spans 15 residues. Germline V gives CDR1 SGHVS, CDR2 FNYEAQ. Trimming removed 5 bases from V and 6 bases from J, with 18 bases in between. CDR3 DNA: TGTGCCAGCAGCCAAACAGGGAGTTCTGTGGATACGCAGTATTTT. Translated, it gives CASSQTGSSVDTQYF.